This is a list of T cell receptor beta chains from one sample in a study of blood T cell repertoires in COVID-19. Generated by immunoSEQ multiplex PCR, the TCRdb table keeps only in-frame clones and is missing some. The sample yields hundreds of thousands of clones, around 83% seen once. Sequenced input: peripheral blood. These receptor sequences come from a middle-aged man with acute or convalescent COVID-19. Both conserved end residues are part of each CDR3. The D gene is left open where the match is weak.

TRBV9	.	TRBJ2-3	TGTGCCAGCAGCGTAGACACGGGGTTCGGCACAGATACGCAGTATTTT	CASSVDTGFGTDTQYF
TRBV6-2/TRBV6-3	TRBD1	TRBJ1-2	TGTGCCAGCAGTCGACAGGGTCCCTATGGCTACACCTTC	CASSRQGPYGYTF
TRBV5-1	TRBD2	TRBJ2-5	TGCGCCAGCACCCTCACATCGGGGGGGGCCCGCGAGACCCAGTACTTC	CASTLTSGGARETQYF
TRBV27	TRBD1	TRBJ2-3	TGTGCCAGCGGGACAGGGGGGATAGATACGCAGTATTTT	CASGTGGIDTQYF
TRBV5-6	.	TRBJ1-2	TGTGCCAGCAGCTCTCAGGTCAACTATGGCTACACCTTC	CASSSQVNYGYTF
TRBV10-3	TRBD1	TRBJ1-5	TGTGCCATCAGCCTGACAGGGGAACCAAATCAGCCCCAGCATTTT	CAISLTGEPNQPQHF
TRBV6-5	TRBD1	TRBJ1-2	TGTGCCAGCAGCCCCGGGCAGGGGGTTTATGGCTACACCTTC	CASSPGQGVYGYTF
TRBV10-3	.	TRBJ1-2	TGTGCCATCAACTCAGGGGCTAACTATGGCTACACCTTC	CAINSGANYGYTF
TRBV6-4	.	TRBJ2-2	TGTGCCAGCAGTGACTCGACAGATACCGGGGAGCTGTTTTTT	CASSDSTDTGELFF
TRBV2	TRBD1	TRBJ1-1	TGTGCCAGCAGTGAGAGCAGGGGGAGCACTGAAGCTTTCTTT	CASSESRGSTEAFF
TRBV10-3	TRBD2	TRBJ2-2	TGTGCCATCAGTGAGTTTCTAGCGGGGAGCGCGGCCGGGGAGCTGTTTTTT	CAISEFLAGSAAGELFF